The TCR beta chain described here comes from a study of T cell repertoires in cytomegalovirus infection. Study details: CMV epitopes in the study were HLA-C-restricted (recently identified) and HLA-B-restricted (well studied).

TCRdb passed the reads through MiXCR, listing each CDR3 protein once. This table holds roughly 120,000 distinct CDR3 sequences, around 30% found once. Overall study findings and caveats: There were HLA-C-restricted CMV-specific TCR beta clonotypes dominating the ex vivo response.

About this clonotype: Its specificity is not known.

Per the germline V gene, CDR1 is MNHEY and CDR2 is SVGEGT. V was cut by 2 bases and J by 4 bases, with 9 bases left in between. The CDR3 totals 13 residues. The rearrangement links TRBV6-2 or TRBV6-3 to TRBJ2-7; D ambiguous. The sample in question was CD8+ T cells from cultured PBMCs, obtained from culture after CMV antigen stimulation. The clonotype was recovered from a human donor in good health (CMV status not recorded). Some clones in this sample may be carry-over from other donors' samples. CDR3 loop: CASSYIQVYEQYF. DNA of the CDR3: TGTGCCAGCAGTTACATCCAGGTTTACGAGCAGTACTTC.